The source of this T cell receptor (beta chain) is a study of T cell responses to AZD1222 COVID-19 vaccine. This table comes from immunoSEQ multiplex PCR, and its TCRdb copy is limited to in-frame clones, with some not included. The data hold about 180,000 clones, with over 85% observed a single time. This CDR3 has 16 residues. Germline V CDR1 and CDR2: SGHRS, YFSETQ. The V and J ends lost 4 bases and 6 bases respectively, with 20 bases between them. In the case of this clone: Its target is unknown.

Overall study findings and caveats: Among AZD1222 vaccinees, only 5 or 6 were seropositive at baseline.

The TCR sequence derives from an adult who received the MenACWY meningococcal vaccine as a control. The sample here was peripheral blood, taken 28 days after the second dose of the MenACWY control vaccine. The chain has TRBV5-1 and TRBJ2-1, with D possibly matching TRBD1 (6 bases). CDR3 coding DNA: TGCGCCAGCAGCCCCTCGTTGGGGCAACAGGGCAATGAGCAGTTCTTC. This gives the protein CASSPSLGQQGNEQFF. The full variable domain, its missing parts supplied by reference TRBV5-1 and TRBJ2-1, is KAGVTQTPRYLIKTRGQQVTLSCSPISGHRSVSWYQQTPGQGLQFLFEYFSETQRNKGNFPGRFSGRQFSNSRSEMNVSTLELGDSALYLCASSPSLGQQGNEQFFGPGTRLTVL.